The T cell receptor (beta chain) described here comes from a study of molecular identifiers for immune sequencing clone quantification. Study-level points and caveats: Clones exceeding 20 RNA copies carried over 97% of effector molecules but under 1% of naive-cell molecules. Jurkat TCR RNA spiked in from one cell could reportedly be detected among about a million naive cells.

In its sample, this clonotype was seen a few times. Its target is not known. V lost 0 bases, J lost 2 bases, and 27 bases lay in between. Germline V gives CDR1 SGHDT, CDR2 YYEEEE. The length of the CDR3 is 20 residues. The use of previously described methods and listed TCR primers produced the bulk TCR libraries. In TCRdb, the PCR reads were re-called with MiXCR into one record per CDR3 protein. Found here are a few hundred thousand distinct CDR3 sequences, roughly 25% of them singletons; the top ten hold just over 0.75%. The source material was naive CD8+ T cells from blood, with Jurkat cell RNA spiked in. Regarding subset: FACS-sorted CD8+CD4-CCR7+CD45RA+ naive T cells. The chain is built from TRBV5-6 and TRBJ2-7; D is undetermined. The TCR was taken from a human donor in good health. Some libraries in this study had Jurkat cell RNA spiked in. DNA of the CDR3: TGTGCCAGCAGCTTGGACCGTGGGCTCCTCGCCGATGGTCAGGCCTACGAGCAGTACTTC. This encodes CASSLDRGLLADGQAYEQYF.